Listed here is a single T cell receptor beta chain. Produced via immunoSEQ multiplex PCR; TCRdb's table is partial and in-frame only. The repertoire holds about 12,000 clones, under 75% seen once, with 16% in the top ten. Germline CDR1 and CDR2: SGHDT and YYEEEE. This CDR3 region has 14 residues. Trimming took off 3 bases at V and 0 bases at J, with 10 bases between the two ends. This entry is derived from a study of chemoradiotherapy in HPV16-positive cancers. This chain uses TRBV5-6 with TRBJ2-7; the D call may be TRBD1 or TRBD2 (5 bases each). The specimen was taken from a patient who underwent chemoradiotherapy. This clonotype was sampled from a human donor with HPV-associated anogenital cancer. The CDR3 protein is CASSSGTASYEQYF. Here the CDR3 DNA reads TGTGCCAGCAGCTCAGGGACGGCCTCCTACGAGCAGTACTTC.